This TCR beta chain was sequenced during a study of T cell repertoires in cytomegalovirus infection. Turning to the study itself: Recently identified HLA-C-restricted and well-studied HLA-B-restricted CMV epitopes were used. Both CMV infection and a matching HLA type were indicated by public TCR beta signatures.

TCRdb processed the reads anew with MiXCR; each CDR3 protein has one entry. The sample lists roughly 700,000 distinct CDR3 sequences, around 31% occurring once. In its sample, this clonotype was seen a few times. Its specificity is not known. CDR1 and CDR2 (germline): LNHDA, SQIVND (reference sequence). The CDR3 totals 15 residues. V shed 4 bases, J shed 3 bases, and the junction held 5 bases outside the gene matches. The sequence derives from a human donor in good health (CMV status not recorded). Some clones in this sample may be carry-over from other donors' samples. The V gene is TRBV19, the J gene TRBJ1-4; 7 nucleotides line up with TRBD1. The input for sequencing was cultured PBMCs, taken from culture after CMV antigen stimulation. The CDR3 DNA reads TGTGCCAGTAGTAGGGGACAGACGGCTAATGAAAAACTGTTTTTT. Its translation: CASSRGQTANEKLFF. Using reference TRBV19 and TRBJ1-4 for the parts outside the CDR3, the full variable domain is DGGITQSPKYLFRKEGQNVTLSCEQNLNHDAMYWYRQDPGQGLRLIYYSQIVNDFQKGDIAEGYSVSREKKESFPLTVTSAQKNPTAFYLCASSRGQTANEKLFFGSGTQLSVL.